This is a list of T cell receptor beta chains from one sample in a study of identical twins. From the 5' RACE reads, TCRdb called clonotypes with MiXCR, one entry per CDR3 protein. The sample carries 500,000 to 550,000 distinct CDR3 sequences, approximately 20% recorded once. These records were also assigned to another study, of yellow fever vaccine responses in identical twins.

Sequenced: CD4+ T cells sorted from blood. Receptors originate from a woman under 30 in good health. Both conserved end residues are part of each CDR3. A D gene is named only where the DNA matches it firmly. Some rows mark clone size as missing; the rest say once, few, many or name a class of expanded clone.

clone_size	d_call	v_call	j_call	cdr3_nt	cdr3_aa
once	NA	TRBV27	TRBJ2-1	TGTGCCAGCAGTCCGAACTCGGGACACCGCGGAGAGCAGTTCTTC	CASSPNSGHRGEQFF
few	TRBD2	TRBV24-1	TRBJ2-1	TGTGCCACCAGTGATTTGCCTGGGACTAGCGGCTACAATGAGCAGTTCTTC	CATSDLPGTSGYNEQFF
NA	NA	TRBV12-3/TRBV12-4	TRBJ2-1	TGTGCCAGCAGTTTACTGGGGGCCCATGAGCAGTTCTTC	CASSLLGAHEQFF
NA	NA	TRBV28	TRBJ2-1	TGTGCCAGCAGTCTACCCGGATCCGGGACCTATAATGAGCAGTTCTTC	CASSLPGSGTYNEQFF
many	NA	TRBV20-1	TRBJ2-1	TGCAGTGCTAGGGCGGGGGCTTTCTACAATGAGCAGTTCTTC	CSARAGAFYNEQFF
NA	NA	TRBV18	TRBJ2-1	TGTGCCAGCTCACCAGATGTGGGGGGTGAGCAGTTCTTC	CASSPDVGGEQFF
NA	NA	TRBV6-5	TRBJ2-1	TGTGCCAGCAGTGAAAATCTAGCCCCTTCGAACAATGAGCAGTTCTTC	CASSENLAPSNNEQFF
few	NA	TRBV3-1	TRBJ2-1	TGTGCCAGCAGCCAAGGAAGACAGGACAAGACCTACAATGAGCAGTTCTTC	CASSQGRQDKTYNEQFF
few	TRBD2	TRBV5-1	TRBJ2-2	TGCGCCAGCGATGCAGGGACTAGCGGGTTCGCTTTGAACACCGGGGAGCTGTTTTTT	CASDAGTSGFALNTGELFF
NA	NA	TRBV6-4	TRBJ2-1	TGTGCCAGCAGTCGGGAGAACCTAGCCGGCAATGAGCAGTTCTTC	CASSRENLAGNEQFF
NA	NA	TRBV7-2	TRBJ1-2	TGTGCCAGCAGCTTGACACCTGATAACTATGGCTACACCTTC	CASSLTPDNYGYTF
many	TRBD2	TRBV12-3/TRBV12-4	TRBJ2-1	TGTGCCAGCAGTCCTAGCGGGAAAACCGTGTACAATGAGCAGTTCTTC	CASSPSGKTVYNEQFF
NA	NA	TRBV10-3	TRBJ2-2	TGTGCCATCAGGTCGCTAGAGGCCGGGGAGCTGTTTTTT	CAIRSLEAGELFF
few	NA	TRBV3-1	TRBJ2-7	TGTGCCAGCAGAAACGGCGGGAATTACGAGCAGTACTTC	CASRNGGNYEQYF
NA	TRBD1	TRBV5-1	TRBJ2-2	TGCGCCAGCAAACAGACAGGGCGCGGTAGTTACACCGGGGAGCTGTTTTTT	CASKQTGRGSYTGELFF
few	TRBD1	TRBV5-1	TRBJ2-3	TGCGCCAGCAGCCGGACAGGGGGGGAGGATACGCAGTATTTT	CASSRTGGEDTQYF